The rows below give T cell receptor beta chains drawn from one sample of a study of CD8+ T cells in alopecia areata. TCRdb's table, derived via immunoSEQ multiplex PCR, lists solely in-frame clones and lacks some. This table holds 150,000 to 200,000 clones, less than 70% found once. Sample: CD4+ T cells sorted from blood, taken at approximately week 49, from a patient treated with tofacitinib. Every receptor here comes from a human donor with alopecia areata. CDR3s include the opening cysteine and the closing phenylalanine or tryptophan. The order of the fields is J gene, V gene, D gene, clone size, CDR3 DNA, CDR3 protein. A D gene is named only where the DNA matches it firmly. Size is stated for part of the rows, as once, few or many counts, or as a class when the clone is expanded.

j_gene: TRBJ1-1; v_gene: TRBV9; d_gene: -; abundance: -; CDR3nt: TGTGCCAGCAGCCTCGACAGCGGAACTGAAGCTTTCTTT; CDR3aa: CASSLDSGTEAFF
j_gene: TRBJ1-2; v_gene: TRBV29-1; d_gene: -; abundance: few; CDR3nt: TGCAGCGTTGAAGATATAAGGGGCGCGCAGGGCTACACCTTC; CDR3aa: CSVEDIRGAQGYTF
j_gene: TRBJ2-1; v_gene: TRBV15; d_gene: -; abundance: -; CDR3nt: TGTGCCACCAGCAGTGCCAGCCTCCCTTACAATGAGCAGTTCTTC; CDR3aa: CATSSASLPYNEQFF
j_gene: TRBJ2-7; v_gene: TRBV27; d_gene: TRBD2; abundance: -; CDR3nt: TGTGCCAGCAACCGCCTTGGGGGGGGAGGCTCCTACGAGCAGTACTTC; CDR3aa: CASNRLGGGGSYEQYF
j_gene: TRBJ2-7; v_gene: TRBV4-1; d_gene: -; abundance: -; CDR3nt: TGCGCCAGCAGCTTTAATCTCGGCCCCGGGATTTACGAGCAGTACTTC; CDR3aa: CASSFNLGPGIYEQYF
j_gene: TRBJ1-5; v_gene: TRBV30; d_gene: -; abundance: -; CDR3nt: TGTGCCTGGAGTGTAGGGGGTCAGCCCCAGCATTTT; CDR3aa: CAWSVGGQPQHF
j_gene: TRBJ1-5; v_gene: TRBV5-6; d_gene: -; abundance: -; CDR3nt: TGTGCCAGCAGCGTCGGCCCCGACCGGGGAATTAGTCAGCCCCAGCATTTT; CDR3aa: CASSVGPDRGISQPQHF
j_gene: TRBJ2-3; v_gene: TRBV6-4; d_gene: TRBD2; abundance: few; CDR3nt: TGTGCCAGCAGCTTCACTAGCGGAGCTAGCACAGATACGCAGTATTTT; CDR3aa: CASSFTSGASTDTQYF
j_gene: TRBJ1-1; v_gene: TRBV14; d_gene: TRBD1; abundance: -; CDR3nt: TGTGCCAGCAGCCAAAGTGGACAGGGAACGAACACTGAAGCTTTCTTT; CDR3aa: CASSQSGQGTNTEAFF
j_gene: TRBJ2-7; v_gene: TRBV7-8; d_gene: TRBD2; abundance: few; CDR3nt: TGTGCCAGCAGCTTAGTAGCGGGGGGGACCTCCTACGAGCAGTACTTC; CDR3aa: CASSLVAGGTSYEQYF
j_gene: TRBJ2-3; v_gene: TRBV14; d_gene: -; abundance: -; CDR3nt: TGTGCCAGCAGTCTTCGACAGAAGGCAGATACGCAGTATTTT; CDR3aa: CASSLRQKADTQYF
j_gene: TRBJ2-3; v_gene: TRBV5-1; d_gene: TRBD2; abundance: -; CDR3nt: TGCGCCAGCAGTCCCGGGACTAGCTTGGCAGATACGCAGTATTTT; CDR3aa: CASSPGTSLADTQYF
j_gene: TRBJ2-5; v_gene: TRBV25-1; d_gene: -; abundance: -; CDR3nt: TGTGCCAGCAGTGAAGGTGTTGGGGTAGGAGAGACCCAGTACTTC; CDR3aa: CASSEGVGVGETQYF
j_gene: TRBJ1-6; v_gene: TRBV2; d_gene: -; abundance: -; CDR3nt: TGTGCCAGCAGGATACAGTCGTCCCCAGGCACTTCACCCCTCCACTTT; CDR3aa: CASRIQSSPGTSPLHF
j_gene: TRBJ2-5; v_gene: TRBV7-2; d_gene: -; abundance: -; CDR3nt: TGTGCCAGCAGCTTAGGCCCGTCGGGTGGGCCAGAGACCCAGTACTTC; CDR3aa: CASSLGPSGGPETQYF
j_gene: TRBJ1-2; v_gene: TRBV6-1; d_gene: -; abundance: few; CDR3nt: TGTGCCAGCAGTGAAGCCCTAGGGCAAGGGGGCTACACCTTC; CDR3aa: CASSEALGQGGYTF
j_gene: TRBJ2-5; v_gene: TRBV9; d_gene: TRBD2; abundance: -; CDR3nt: TGTGCCAGCAGCGTAGTAGGACTAGCGGGGGAGACCCAGTACTTC; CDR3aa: CASSVVGLAGETQYF
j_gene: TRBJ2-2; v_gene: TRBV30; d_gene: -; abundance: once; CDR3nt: TGTGCCTGGAGTCGGGGCGCGGACACCGGGGAGCTGTTTTTT; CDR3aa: CAWSRGADTGELFF
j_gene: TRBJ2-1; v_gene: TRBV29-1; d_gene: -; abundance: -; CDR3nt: TGCAGCGTTCTTCGAGGGTTTTCCTACAATGAGCAGTTCTTC; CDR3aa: CSVLRGFSYNEQFF
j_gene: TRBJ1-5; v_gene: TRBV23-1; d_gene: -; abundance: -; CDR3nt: TGCGCCAGCAGTCAACGGAAGCCGGGCAATCAGCCCCAGCATTTT; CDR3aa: CASSQRKPGNQPQHF
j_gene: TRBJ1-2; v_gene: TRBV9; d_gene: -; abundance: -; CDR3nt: TGTGCCAGCAGCTTCTCTACAGGAGAAGATGGCTACACCTTC; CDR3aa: CASSFSTGEDGYTF
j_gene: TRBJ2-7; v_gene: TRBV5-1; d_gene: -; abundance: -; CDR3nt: TGCGCCAGCAGCCTAAACACACTACCAACCTACGAGCAGTACTTC; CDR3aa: CASSLNTLPTYEQYF
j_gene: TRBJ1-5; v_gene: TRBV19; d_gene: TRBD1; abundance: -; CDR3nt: TGTGCCAGTAGTAGGGGGACAGGGACTCAGCCCCAGCATTTT; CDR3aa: CASSRGTGTQPQHF
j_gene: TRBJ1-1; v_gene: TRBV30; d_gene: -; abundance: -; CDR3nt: TGTGCCTGGAGCCCCGAGAAAGCCCGCCGAGAAGCTTTCTTT; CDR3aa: CAWSPEKARREAFF
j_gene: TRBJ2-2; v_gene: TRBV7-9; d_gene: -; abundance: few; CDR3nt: TGTGCCAGCAGCACAGACACCGGGGAGCTGTTTTTT; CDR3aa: CASSTDTGELFF
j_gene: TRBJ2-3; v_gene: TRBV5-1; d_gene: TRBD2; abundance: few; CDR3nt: TGCGCCAGCAGCCCGGACCGTCCTAGCGGGGGAGCGGATACGCAGTATTTT; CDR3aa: CASSPDRPSGGADTQYF
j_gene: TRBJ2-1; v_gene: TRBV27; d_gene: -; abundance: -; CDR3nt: TGTGCCAGCAGCCCTCGGCGGTTTTCATATTCGTTCTTC; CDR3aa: CASSPRRFSYSFF
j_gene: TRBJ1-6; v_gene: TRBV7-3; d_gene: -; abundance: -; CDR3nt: TGTGCCAGCAGCTTATTGACGGGATCACCCCTCCACTTT; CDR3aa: CASSLLTGSPLHF
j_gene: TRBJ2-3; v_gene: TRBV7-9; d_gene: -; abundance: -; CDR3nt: TGTGCCAGCAGCTTAAAGGATACGCAGTATTTT; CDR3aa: CASSLKDTQYF
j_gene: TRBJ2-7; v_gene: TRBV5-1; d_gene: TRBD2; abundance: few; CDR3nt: TGCGCCAGCAGCAGTAGCGGGGGCCTGGACGAGCAGTACTTC; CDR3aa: CASSSSGGLDEQYF
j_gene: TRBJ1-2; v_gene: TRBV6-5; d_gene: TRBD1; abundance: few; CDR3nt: TGTGCCAGCAGTTTAACCGGGACAGGGAACAATGGCTACACCTTC; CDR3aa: CASSLTGTGNNGYTF
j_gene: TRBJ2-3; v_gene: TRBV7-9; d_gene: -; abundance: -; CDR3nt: TGTGCCAGCAGCTTACTGAGCACAGATACGCAGTATTTT; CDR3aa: CASSLLSTDTQYF
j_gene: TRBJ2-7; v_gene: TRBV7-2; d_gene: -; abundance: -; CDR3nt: TGTGCCAGCAGCTTTGGGGGGAAATACTACGAGCAGTACTTC; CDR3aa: CASSFGGKYYEQYF
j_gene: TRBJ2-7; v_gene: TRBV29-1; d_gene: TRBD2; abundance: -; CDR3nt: TGCAGCGTCCAAGGCGTGGCGGGGGGGCAAACCTACGAGCAGTACTTC; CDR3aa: CSVQGVAGGQTYEQYF
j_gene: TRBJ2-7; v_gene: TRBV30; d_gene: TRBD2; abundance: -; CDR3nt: TGTGCCTGGACCAGCGGGGCTTTCAACGAGCAGTACTTC; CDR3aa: CAWTSGAFNEQYF
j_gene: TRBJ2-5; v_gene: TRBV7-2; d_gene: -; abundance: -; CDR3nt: TGTGCCAGCAGCTTAGGGACCGGAGAGACCCAGTACTTC; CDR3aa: CASSLGTGETQYF
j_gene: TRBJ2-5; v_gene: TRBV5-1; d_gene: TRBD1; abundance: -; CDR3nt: TGCGCCAGCAGCTTCGGACAGGGGAAGGAGACCCAGTACTTC; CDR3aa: CASSFGQGKETQYF
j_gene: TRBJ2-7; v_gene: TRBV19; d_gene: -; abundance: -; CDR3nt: TGTGCCAGTAGTTCCCAGGGGCGGTACGAGCAGTACTTC; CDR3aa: CASSSQGRYEQYF
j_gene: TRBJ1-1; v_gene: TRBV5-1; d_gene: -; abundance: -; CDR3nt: TGCGCCAGCAGTTACGAGCACGGGAACACTGAAGCTTTCTTT; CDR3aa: CASSYEHGNTEAFF
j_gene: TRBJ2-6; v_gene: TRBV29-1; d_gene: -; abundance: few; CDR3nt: TGCAGCGTAGGCTCTGGGGCCAACGTCCTGACTTTC; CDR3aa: CSVGSGANVLTF
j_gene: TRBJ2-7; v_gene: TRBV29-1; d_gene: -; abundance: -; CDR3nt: TGCAGCGTTGACTCGGGTAACGAGCAGTACTTC; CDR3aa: CSVDSGNEQYF
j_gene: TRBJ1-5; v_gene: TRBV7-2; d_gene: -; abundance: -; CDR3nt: TGTGCCAGCAGCCTCGGGGGGGATCAGCCCCAGCATTTT; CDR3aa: CASSLGGDQPQHF
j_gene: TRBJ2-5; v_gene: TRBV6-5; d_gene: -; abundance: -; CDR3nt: TGTGCCAGCAGGCAAGGTGGACTTCAAGAGACCCAGTACTTC; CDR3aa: CASRQGGLQETQYF
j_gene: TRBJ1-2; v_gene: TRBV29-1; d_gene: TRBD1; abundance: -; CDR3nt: TGCAGCGTGGGACAGGGCGAACATGGCTACACCTTC; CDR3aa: CSVGQGEHGYTF
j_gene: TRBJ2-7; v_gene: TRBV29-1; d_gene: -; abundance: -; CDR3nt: TGCAGCGTTGTGGTGGCGGGGACCAACGAGCAGTACTTC; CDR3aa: CSVVVAGTNEQYF
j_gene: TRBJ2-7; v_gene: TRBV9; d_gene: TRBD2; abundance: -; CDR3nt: TGTGCCAGCAGCGCCGCGGCTAGCGGGGACTACGAGCAGTACTTC; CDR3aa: CASSAAASGDYEQYF
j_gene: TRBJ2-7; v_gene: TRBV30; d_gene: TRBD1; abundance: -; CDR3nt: TGTGCCTGGAGTAACCCCTTTGCCGGGACAGCTTCCTACGAGCAGTACTTC; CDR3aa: CAWSNPFAGTASYEQYF
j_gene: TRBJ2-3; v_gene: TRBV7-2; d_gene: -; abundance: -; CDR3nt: TGTGCCAGCAGCTCCCAGGGGGCGGGGGGCACAGATACGCAGTATTTT; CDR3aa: CASSSQGAGGTDTQYF